The text below deals with one TCR beta chain. Its antigen is as yet unknown. This entry comes from a study of T cells in Graves' hyperthyroidism and ophthalmopathy. Overall study results and limits: In the blood, most expanded thyroid clonotypes above 0.001 appeared as well. Ophthalmopathy stood apart from stable hyperthyroidism in a 13 V-J model.

Amplified TCR beta CDR3 regions came from RNA transcripts. A set of HTBI primers served as the primers for a first-round RT-PCR of the TCR CDR3. One entry per CDR3 protein results from TCRdb running MiXCR on the multiplex PCR reads. The sample has about 380,000 distinct CDR3 sequences; roughly 14% are singletons. Participants, patients aged 18 to 65, had newly diagnosed hyperthyroidism with a duration under 2 months. Diagnosing involved the use of clinical symptoms, serum thyroxine and TRAb, thyroid ultrasound and orbital computed tomography. The junction had 11 bases not matched to a gene; V was cut back by 5 bases and J by 1 base. Germline CDR1 LGHDT, CDR2 YNNKEL (reference sequence). CDR3 length: 18 residues.

Source material: blood. The clonotype was recovered from a man between 25 and 39 years old with Graves' hyperthyroidism that later progressed to Graves' ophthalmopathy. The V and J genes are TRBV3-1 and TRBJ2-2; TRBD2 aligns across 9 bases. CDR3 coding DNA: TGTGCCAGCAGCGCCGAGGAAACTAGCGGGTGGAACACCGGGGAGCTGTTTTTT. Translating gives CASSAEETSGWNTGELFF.